The clone carrying this TCR beta chain was detected many times. Its antigen is as yet unknown. Template material for amplifying TCR beta CDR3 regions consisted of RNA transcripts. HTBI primers drove first-round RT-PCR of the TCR CDR3. A single record per CDR3 protein comes from TCRdb applying MiXCR to the multiplex PCR reads. In the table there are approximately 360,000 distinct CDR3 sequences, 15% to 17% of which are singletons. These data are taken from a study of T cells in Graves' hyperthyroidism and ophthalmopathy. Looking at the study overall: Peripheral blood was secured at the point of initial diagnosis, before any treatment. General study results and limits: Most clonotypes expanded in thyroid above 0.001 were likewise present in blood.

The PBMCs had their origin in around 10 ml of fresh peripheral blood. This CDR3 is built from 15 residues. Germline assignment: CDR1 SGHAT and CDR2 FQNNGV. Deletions cut 5 bases from V and 5 bases from J, with 19 bases between. The sequence derives from a woman aged 18-29 years with Graves' hyperthyroidism that later progressed to Graves' ophthalmopathy. V is TRBV11-2 and J is TRBJ2-7, with D maybe TRBD2 (5 bases). Specimen: blood. CDR3 in amino acids: CASSLGLYTLNEQYF. The CDR3 nucleotides are TGTGCCAGCAGCCTAGGACTCTACACCCTCAACGAGCAGTACTTC.